The rows below give T cell receptor beta chains drawn from one sample of a study of blood T cells in healthy people across ages. From the 5' RACE reads, TCRdb called clonotypes with MiXCR, one entry per CDR3 protein. The table records around 940,000 distinct CDR3 sequences, just over 50% of them present only once. The specimen sequenced was blood. These receptors were obtained from a woman aged 60-75 years in good health. CDR3s include the opening cysteine and the closing phenylalanine or tryptophan. A D gene is named only where the DNA matches it firmly. Where a row states a size, it is once, few, many or the class of an expanded clone; other rows omit it.

v_gene	d_gene	abundance	j_gene	CDR3nt	CDR3aa
TRBV6-5	.	.	TRBJ1-2	TGTGCCAGCATGAATCGGGGGTATGGCTACACCTTC	CASMNRGYGYTF
TRBV20-1	.	.	TRBJ2-5	TGCAGTGCTAGCTCCCCAGGCCTAGGGACCCAGTACTTC	CSASSPGLGTQYF
TRBV29-1	.	few	TRBJ2-7	TGCAGCGCCGTCGGGGGATACGAGCAGTACTTC	CSAVGGYEQYF
TRBV7-6	.	.	TRBJ2-5	TGTGCCAGCAGCGTGGGTATCGGAGAGACCCAGTACTTC	CASSVGIGETQYF
TRBV30	TRBD1	.	TRBJ1-2	TGTGCCTGGAGTGTAGGGGGCACATTTGGCTATGGCTACACCTTC	CAWSVGGTFGYGYTF
TRBV20-1	.	.	TRBJ2-5	TGCAGTGCTAGGGAAGTTCAAGAGACCCAGTACTTC	CSAREVQETQYF
TRBV20-1	.	.	TRBJ2-1	TGCAGTGCCAGACCGGGGGACCTTAGGAATGAGCAGTTCTTC	CSARPGDLRNEQFF
TRBV20-1	.	.	TRBJ2-7	TGCAGTGCTAGGGGGGGTAGCTACTACGAGCAGTACTTC	CSARGGSYYEQYF
TRBV27	.	.	TRBJ2-7	TGTGCCAGCAGTTTATCCTTCGCGTCTTTTTCCTACGAGCAGTACTTC	CASSLSFASFSYEQYF
TRBV20-1	.	.	TRBJ2-1	TGCAGTGCCGCCAGCGGGCCATACAATGAGCAGTTCTTC	CSAASGPYNEQFF
TRBV7-2	.	.	TRBJ1-2	TGTACCAGCAGCTTAGCATTGGGGGATGGCTACACCTTC	CTSSLALGDGYTF
TRBV15	.	.	TRBJ2-3	TGTGCCACCAGCAGGGAGCGGCTCACAGATACGCAGTATTTT	CATSRERLTDTQYF
TRBV24-1	.	.	TRBJ2-1	TGTGCCACCAGTGACCCTCGCGGCCCAAATGAGCAGTTCTTC	CATSDPRGPNEQFF
TRBV4-1	TRBD2	few	TRBJ2-1	TGCGCCAGCAGAGGAGAGCGGGAGGGTTACAATGAGCAGTTCTTC	CASRGEREGYNEQFF
TRBV6-2/TRBV6-3	TRBD1	.	TRBJ2-7	TGTGCCAGCAGCGAGCTACAGGGGGTATCCTACGAGCAGTACTTC	CASSELQGVSYEQYF
TRBV13	.	few	TRBJ2-7	TGTGCCAGCAGCTTAGTCTCTACCTCCGGCGAGCAGTACTTC	CASSLVSTSGEQYF
TRBV12-3/TRBV12-4	.	few	TRBJ2-5	TGTGCCAGCACCCTGGGGGCGGTCCAAGAGACCCAGTACTTC	CASTLGAVQETQYF
TRBV4-3	TRBD1	.	TRBJ2-7	TGCGCCAGCAGCCAACTCGCAGGGGGTTCTGCCGAGCAGTACTTC	CASSQLAGGSAEQYF
TRBV28	.	.	TRBJ2-4	TGTGCCAGCAGTCCCCCTCGGGCCCTAGCCAAAAACATTCAGTACTTC	CASSPPRALAKNIQYF
TRBV6-5	.	.	TRBJ1-5	TGTGCCAGCAGTTTTTCAGGGGTCGGGAGCAATCAGCCCCAGCATTTT	CASSFSGVGSNQPQHF
TRBV4-3	.	few	TRBJ2-7	TGCGCCAGCAGCCAAGATGTCGGGGGTTACGAGCAGTACTTC	CASSQDVGGYEQYF
TRBV29-1	.	.	TRBJ1-4	TGCAGCGTTGTCACTAATGAAGAACTGTTTTTT	CSVVTNEELFF
TRBV18	.	.	TRBJ2-7	TGTGCCAGCTCAACAGGCTTCGGGGATAGCGAGCAGTACTTC	CASSTGFGDSEQYF
TRBV20-1	.	.	TRBJ2-7	TGCAGTGCTAGAGATGCGGGACTTCAATACGAGCAGTACTTC	CSARDAGLQYEQYF
TRBV12-3/TRBV12-4	.	.	TRBJ2-1	TGTGCCAGCAGTCCCCACGGAGGGCCGGGTAGTGAGCAGTTCTTC	CASSPHGGPGSEQFF
TRBV29-1	.	.	TRBJ2-1	TGCAGCGTTGGGGCAGCGGGCTCCTACAATGAGCAGTTCTTC	CSVGAAGSYNEQFF
TRBV4-1	.	.	TRBJ1-1	TGCGCCAGCAGCCAGACACTCCTCCGGGGGAACACTGAAGCTTTCTTT	CASSQTLLRGNTEAFF
TRBV3-1	TRBD2	.	TRBJ2-1	TGTGCCAGCAGCCAGCAGGGACTAGCGGGAGGATCGGGGCTCAATGAGCAGTTCTTC	CASSQQGLAGGSGLNEQFF
TRBV7-9	.	.	TRBJ2-1	TGTGCCAGCAGCTCTGGGTCTCTGGTTTCCTACAATGAGCAGTTCTTC	CASSSGSLVSYNEQFF
TRBV7-9	.	.	TRBJ2-7	TGTGCCAGCAGCCGTCAGGGGTCTATCGACGAGCAGTACTTC	CASSRQGSIDEQYF
TRBV20-1	.	few	TRBJ2-1	TGCAGTGCTAGAGCCGGAGGGCGTTTCAATGAGCAGTTCTTC	CSARAGGRFNEQFF
TRBV11-1	.	.	TRBJ2-3	TGTGCCAGCAGCTCGGACCTGACAGCTCCCCGCACAGATACGCAGTATTTT	CASSSDLTAPRTDTQYF
TRBV28	TRBD1	.	TRBJ2-4	TGTGCCAGCAGTACTCCGGGACAGGGGGCTCTGCAGTACTTC	CASSTPGQGALQYF
TRBV14	.	few	TRBJ2-7	TGTGCCAGCAGCGCGGGACTCAACTACGAGCAGTACTTC	CASSAGLNYEQYF
TRBV7-9	.	.	TRBJ1-1	TGTGCCAGCAGCCCACATACAGGGAAGACGAACACTGAAGCTTTCTTT	CASSPHTGKTNTEAFF
TRBV12-3/TRBV12-4	.	.	TRBJ2-7	TGTGCCAGCAGTTTCGACCGGGTCCAATACGAGCAGTACTTC	CASSFDRVQYEQYF
TRBV7-2	.	.	TRBJ2-3	TGTGCCAGCAGCTTAGAGGCCGTGAGGACGCAGTATTTT	CASSLEAVRTQYF
TRBV30	TRBD2	.	TRBJ2-3	TGTGCCTGGTCCCCCACGGTCCTAGCGGGGCAGTATTTT	CAWSPTVLAGQYF
TRBV7-2	.	few	TRBJ2-1	TGTGCCAGCAGCCTTATGGGGGGGCGCGGGAATGAGCAGTTCTTC	CASSLMGGRGNEQFF
TRBV7-2	TRBD2	few	TRBJ2-5	TGTGCCAGCAGCAACCCGCTGCGGCGGACTAGGGCCCAAGAGACCCAGTACTTC	CASSNPLRRTRAQETQYF
TRBV12-3/TRBV12-4	TRBD2	.	TRBJ2-4	TGTGCCAGCAGCCTGTTGGGGAGGGCCTACGAACAGTACTTC	CASSLLGRAYEQYF